Below, 11 T cell receptor beta chains from the same sample are listed, as sequenced in a study of T cell repertoires in ileal Crohn's disease. The data were produced by immunoSEQ multiplex PCR, yet TCRdb's version contains in-frame clones alone and is incomplete. Of more than 6,500 clones listed, around 80% are singletons. The source material was ileal tissue. Source of these receptors: an adult with Crohn's disease.

This chain connects TRBV18 to TRBJ2-3; a weak D match, TRBD2 (6 bases). Germline CDR1 reads KGHSH; CDR2 reads LQKENI. The CDR3 extends over 15 amino acids. V was clipped by 2 bases and J by 2 bases, with 11 bases between them. The CDR3 is CASSPRAGPTDTQYF. The CDR3 DNA reads as TGTGCCAGCTCACCAAGGGCGGGACCCACAGATACGCAGTATTTT. Using reference TRBV18 and TRBJ2-3 for the parts outside the CDR3, the full variable domain is NAGVMQNPRHLVRRRGQEARLRCSPMKGHSHVYWYRQLPEEGLKFMVYLQKENIIDESGMPKERFSAEFPKEGPSILRIQQVVRGDSAAYFCASSPRAGPTDTQYFGPGTRLTVL.

J is TRBJ2-7 and V is TRBV27; 9 nucleotides agree with TRBD2. The CDR3 contains 16 residues. The trim removed 3 bases at V and 6 bases at J, leaving 12 bases unmatched. Germline values: CDR1 MNHEY, CDR2 SMNVEV (reference sequence). The CDR3 is CASSFRASGIKGEQYF. The CDR3 DNA follows: TGTGCCAGCAGTTTTAGAGCTAGCGGGATCAAAGGCGAGCAGTACTTC.

This clone occurred once. This chain links TRBV11-2 with TRBJ2-7; 7 nucleotides agree with TRBD2. The CDR3 has 13 residues. Trimming cost V 0 bases and J 5 bases; bases outside gene matches: 1. Germline V CDR1 and CDR2: SGHAT, FQNNGV. In DNA form, the CDR3 reads TGTGCCAGCAGCTTAGATGGGGGGGACGAGCAGTACTTC. As protein: CASSLDGGDEQYF.

With respect to this clone: The same CDR3 is also encoded by other DNA sequences in this sample. The J gene is TRBJ1-1, the V gene TRBV12-5, with a tentative D call TRBD1 (5 bases). Germline CDR1 and CDR2: LGHNT and FRNRAP. This CDR3 is 13 amino acids long. The ends were cut back, 7 bases at V and 4 bases at J, with 13 bases in the middle. CDR3: CASAIGASTEAFF. In DNA, the CDR3 is TGTGCTAGTGCCATAGGGGCTAGCACTGAAGCTTTCTTT.

The chain is built from TRBV11-2 and TRBJ2-1; D is possibly TRBD2 (5 bases). Germline-derived CDR1 and CDR2 are SGHAT and FQNNGV. V was trimmed by 3 bases and J by 4 bases, leaving 16 bases between them. This CDR3 spans 16 amino acids. In DNA form, the CDR3 reads TGTGCCAGCAGCTTCATTACGGCTAGCACATACAATGAGCAGTTCTTC. Translation: CASSFITASTYNEQFF.

This clone was seen only once. The chain combines TRBV30 with TRBJ1-6; no clear D gene. The CDR3 loop spans 14 amino acids. Trimming stripped 2 bases from V and 9 bases from J, with 14 bases between. Germline CDR1 GTSNPN, CDR2 SVGIG (reference sequence). The CDR3 here is CAWSQAGSGSPLHF. The CDR3 region has the DNA TGTGCCTGGAGTCAAGCCGGGAGTGGTTCACCCCTCCACTTT.

V usage is TRBV5-5 and J usage is TRBJ2-5, with D perhaps matching TRBD1 (6 bases). The V end was cut by 2 bases, the J end by 9 bases, with 26 bases between. The CDR3 consists of 17 residues. The germline gives CDR1 SGHKS, CDR2 YYEKEE (reference sequence). The CDR3 nucleotides are TGTGCCAGCAGCTTAACCTATACAGGGTCCCTTTGGTCGGCCCAGTACTTC. As protein: CASSLTYTGSLWSAQYF.

J is TRBJ2-5 and V is TRBV6-5; D is ambiguous. The CDR3 length is 13 residues. Per germline, CDR1 MNHEY and CDR2 SVGAGI. V shed 2 bases and J shed 1 base, with 5 bases lying between them. CDR3 loop: CASSYDIQETQYF. The CDR3 region has the DNA TGTGCCAGCAGTTACGACATCCAAGAGACCCAGTACTTC.

This clone was seen just once. The chain is built from TRBV6-1 and TRBJ1-1; no clear D gene. The CDR3 sequence is 13 residues long. Between the trimmed V and J ends, which lost 4 bases and 1 base, there was a span of 7 bases. Germline CDR1 reads MNHNS; CDR2 reads SASEGT. The DNA for the CDR3 is TGTGCCAGCAGTGTGGGCGAGAACACTGAAGCTTTCTTT. It encodes CASSVGENTEAFF.

J is TRBJ2-7 and V is TRBV11-2; the D gene is possibly TRBD2 (6 bases). The DNA end is more similar to TRBJ2-5, so the J call may be wrong. CDR3 length equals 13 residues. The V gene's germline CDR1 is SGHAT and CDR2 FQNNGV. CDR3 in DNA: TGTGCCAGCAGCCCGGGAGTGCGGGAGACCCAGTACTTC. Encoded protein: CASSPGVRETQYF.

V gene TRBV5-1 combines with J gene TRBJ2-7, with 11 nucleotides matching TRBD2. This CDR3 region has 19 residues. From germline, CDR1 is SGHRS and CDR2 YFSETQ. V lost 2 bases, J lost 1 base, and 14 bases stayed unmatched. This chain's CDR3 is CASSLTLAGGSRSSYEQYF. CDR3 DNA sequence: TGCGCCAGCAGCTTAACTCTAGCGGGGGGATCGAGAAGTTCCTACGAGCAGTACTTC.